This T cell receptor beta chain appears in the sequencing data of a study of shared clonotypes between healthy human individuals. Study observations and caveats: Relative to their counterparts shared across all four donors, non-shared clonotypes exhibited diminished generation probabilities. Sampling included only blood; tissue repertoires likely differ.

Roughly 33,000 T cell genomes, or about 190 ng DNA, went into the sorted-subset replicate PCRs. Libraries were prepared by immunoSEQ multiplex PCR; TCRdb keeps only in-frame clonotypes and omits some of them. The table lists 640,000 or so clones, 55% to 75% of them singletons. This clone has more than one count but fewer than ten. The antigen is unknown. CDR1 is SGHVS, CDR2 FQNEAQ, per germline. V dropped 4 bases and J dropped 5 bases, with 15 bases sitting between them. The CDR3 runs 15 residues. The TCR originated in a woman in her twenties or thirties in good health. V gene TRBV7-8 combines with J gene TRBJ2-1; possible D gene TRBD2, 6 bases. The specimen was memory CD4+ T cells sorted from blood. Subset meaning: CD45RA-negative fraction. The CDR3: CASSSGHGLNNEQFF. CDR3 bases: TGTGCCAGCAGCTCAGGACATGGACTAAACAATGAGCAGTTCTTC.